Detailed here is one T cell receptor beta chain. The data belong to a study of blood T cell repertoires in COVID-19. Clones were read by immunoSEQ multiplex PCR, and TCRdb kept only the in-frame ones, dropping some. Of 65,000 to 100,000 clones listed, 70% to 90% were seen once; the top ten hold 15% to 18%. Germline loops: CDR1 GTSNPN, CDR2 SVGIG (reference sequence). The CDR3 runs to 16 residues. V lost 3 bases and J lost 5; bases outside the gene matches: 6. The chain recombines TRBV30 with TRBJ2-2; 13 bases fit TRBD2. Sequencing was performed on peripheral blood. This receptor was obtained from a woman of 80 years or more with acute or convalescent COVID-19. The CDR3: CAWRLAGGPVTGELFF. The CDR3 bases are TGTGCCTGGAGACTAGCGGGGGGGCCTGTGACCGGGGAGCTGTTTTTT.